This T cell receptor (beta chain) came from a study of T cell repertoires in cytomegalovirus infection. Study-level information: Evidence of both CMV infection and a matching HLA type came from public TCR beta signatures.

TCRdb recomputed calls from the reads with MiXCR, one row per CDR3 protein. The sample includes around 800,000 distinct CDR3 sequences, 32% of them seen just once. This CDR3 has 16 residues. Germline CDR1 reads LNHDA; CDR2 reads SQIVND (reference sequence). Concerning this clonotype: Its antigen remains unidentified. The junction and the germline gene differ at one end; a read error may be behind it.

General study results and limits: HLA-C-restricted CMV clonotypes gave the most frequent clonotype in two of eight donors.

The rearrangement uses TRBV19 and TRBJ2-1, with 7 bases fitting TRBD2. The clonotype originates from a human donor in good health (CMV status not recorded). Some clones in this sample may be carry-over from other donors' samples. This specimen consisted of cultured CD8+ T cells from PBMCs, obtained from culture after CMV antigen stimulation. The CDR3 loop is CVSTWSLATTYNEQFF. In nucleotides, the CDR3 is TGTGTCAGTACATGGTCACTAGCGACAACTTACAATGAGCAGTTCTTC.